Listed below are T cell receptor beta chains from one sample, sequenced in a study of response to subunit inactivated influenza vaccine. TCRdb independently ran MiXCR on the RT-PCR reads; one entry per CDR3 protein. The sample lists around 470,000 distinct CDR3 sequences, 6.5% to 8% seen once, with around 13% in the top ten. Sequences were derived from PBMCs from blood, sampled 23 months after vaccination. These receptor sequences come from a man between 45 and 75 years old who received an inactivated influenza vaccine. Each CDR3 is given with its conserved first and last residue. A D gene is named only where the DNA matches it firmly. Only some rows state a clone size, as once, few, many or a class for expanded clones.

abundance	len	d_gene	v_gene	j_gene	CDR3nt	CDR3aa
many	15	TRBD1	TRBV5-1	TRBJ2-1	TGCGCCAGCAGCTTGGAGACAGGGGGTTACAATGAGCAGTTCTTC	CASSLETGGYNEQFF
few	15	NA	TRBV19	TRBJ2-5	TGTGCCAGTAGTAGAACGGGACTTATTCGGGAGACCCAGTACTTC	CASSRTGLIRETQYF
many	16	TRBD1	TRBV4-3	TRBJ2-1	TGCGCCAGCAGCCAAGCGCTGGGACAGGGGGCCTTAGAACAGTTCTTC	CASSQALGQGALEQFF
NA	16	TRBD1	TRBV6-5	TRBJ2-1	TGTGCCAGCAGTTACACGGACAGGGGGCCTTACAATGAGCAGTTCTTC	CASSYTDRGPYNEQFF
few	14	NA	TRBV12-3/TRBV12-4	TRBJ1-1	TGTGCCAGCAGTTTCGAGACTTCAGGCACTGAAGCTTTCTTT	CASSFETSGTEAFF
many	14	NA	TRBV7-2	TRBJ2-7	TGTGCCAGCAGCTTTCCTCCCACCTCAGTGAAGCAGTACTTC	CASSFPPTSVKQYF
few	16	NA	TRBV7-2	TRBJ2-2	TGTGCCAGCAGCCTCCGGTCCTTACTGAACACCGGGGAGCTGTTTTTT	CASSLRSLLNTGELFF
NA	16	TRBD2	TRBV11-2	TRBJ2-3	TGTGCCAGCAGCTTAGTGGCGGGGGGTCCCACAGATACGCAGTATTTT	CASSLVAGGPTDTQYF
few	15	NA	TRBV5-5	TRBJ2-5	TGTGCCAGCAGCTTAGGACAGTCACTAGGGGAGACCCAGTACTTC	CASSLGQSLGETQYF
NA	15	NA	TRBV12-3/TRBV12-4	TRBJ2-7	TGTGCCAGCACCCTGGGGCTACCTTCAGGTGGCGAGCAGTACTTC	CASTLGLPSGGEQYF
NA	15	TRBD1	TRBV28	TRBJ2-7	TGTGCCAGCAGTTCCTGGACAGGGAACTCCTACGAGCAGTACTTC	CASSSWTGNSYEQYF
NA	14	TRBD2	TRBV12-3/TRBV12-4	TRBJ2-3	TGTGCCAGCAGTTGGGCGGGGGGGTCAGATACGCAGTATTTT	CASSWAGGSDTQYF
NA	16	NA	TRBV4-3	TRBJ2-2	TGCGCCAGCAGCCAAGAGCGGGGAGGGGGAGCCGGGGAGCTGTTTTTT	CASSQERGGGAGELFF
NA	17	NA	TRBV4-1	TRBJ2-3	TGCTCCAGCATCCCCTTCGCGCTAGCTGATAGGACAGATACGCAGTATTTT	CSSIPFALADRTDTQYF
few	14	NA	TRBV20-1	TRBJ2-1	TGCAGTGCTGAGGGGGATTCCTCCTACAATGAGCAGTTCTTC	CSAEGDSSYNEQFF
many	15	NA	TRBV5-1	TRBJ2-3	TGCGCCAGCAGCTTGGGGGTAGCTAGCACAGATACGCAGTATTTT	CASSLGVASTDTQYF
few	15	TRBD2	TRBV6-1	TRBJ2-5	TGTGCCAGCAGCCCATCTAGCGGGGGAAGAGAGACCCAGTACTTC	CASSPSSGGRETQYF
many	16	TRBD1	TRBV7-9	TRBJ1-2	TGTGCCAGCAGCTTAGTGGGACAGAGAGCTTACTATGGCTACACCTTC	CASSLVGQRAYYGYTF
NA	15	NA	TRBV4-1	TRBJ2-1	TGCGCCAGCAGCCAAGTACCTCGGGGACTCAATGAGCAGTTCTTC	CASSQVPRGLNEQFF
many	12	TRBD1	TRBV29-1	TRBJ1-1	TGCAGCGTCATGGGACAGGGCACTGAAGCTTTCTTT	CSVMGQGTEAFF
NA	13	NA	TRBV30	TRBJ2-7	TGTGCCTGGAGTAGGGGACATTATTACGAGCAGTACTTC	CAWSRGHYYEQYF
many	17	TRBD2	TRBV29-1	TRBJ2-1	TGCAGCGTTGAGCGTGCCGTTGGGGGACTATCCCCGAGGGAGCAGTTCTTC	CSVERAVGGLSPREQFF
NA	13	NA	TRBV20-1	TRBJ2-1	TGCAGTGCTCGGGCTAGGGCTTCCTATGAGCAGTTCTTC	CSARARASYEQFF
few	12	NA	TRBV10-1	TRBJ1-2	TGCGCCAGCTCGGACATAAACTATGGCTACACCTTC	CASSDINYGYTF
many	15	TRBD1	TRBV5-5	TRBJ2-2	TGTGCCAGCAGCTTAGGACAGGGGGCAACCGGGGAGCTGTTTTTT	CASSLGQGATGELFF
many	15	TRBD1	TRBV3-1	TRBJ2-7	TGTGCCAGCAGCAGCCGTCCAGGGGGAGTGGACGAGCAGTACTTC	CASSSRPGGVDEQYF
NA	16	NA	TRBV3-1	TRBJ2-1	TGTGCCAGCAGCCCACTGCGAGTGGGAGGTTACAATGAGCAGTTCTTC	CASSPLRVGGYNEQFF